This T cell receptor (beta chain) was observed in a study of tumor-infiltrating lymphocytes in primary liver carcinoma. From roughly 18-30 mg of unsorted bulk tissue, DNA and RNA were co-extracted together. Germline V gene sequence: CDR1 SGHAT, CDR2 FQNNGV. CDR3 size: 15 residues. The V and J ends lost 4 bases and 2 bases, in that order; junction bases with no gene match: 7. The authors made TCR beta cDNA from 400 to 600 ng total RNA with a constant-region primer. ARM-PCR, slightly modified, supplied the TCR beta libraries through three nested multiplex PCR rounds. Both of the initial two PCR rounds ran for approximately 10 cycles and employed TRBV1-TRBV30 forward primers alongside a C-beta reverse primer. MiXCR was run by TCRdb on the multiplex PCR reads, yielding one entry per CDR3 protein. The sample carries roughly 53,000 distinct CDR3 sequences, about 68% recorded once.

The chain links TRBV11-2 to TRBJ1-2; TRBD1 matches at 7 bases. The sequence was collected from a man aged 35-49 years with primary liver carcinoma and hepatitis B virus infection. Sequenced sample: liver tumor tissue from sampling region 2. Subset of the sample: tumor region T2, inferior pole. CDR3 nucleotides: TGTGCCAGCAGCTCGGGGACAGCCGCCAACTATGGCTACACCTTC. Protein product: CASSSGTAANYGYTF.